These 25 T cell receptor beta chains were sequenced from one sample in a study. Via MiXCR, TCRdb re-called the 5' RACE reads, giving one row per CDR3 protein. The profile shows approximately 5,800 distinct CDR3 sequences, around 29% of them singletons. Sequenced: memory CD4+ T cells sorted from a lymph node. Subset defined: memory CD4+ T cells, CD4+CD45RO+CD25-. These receptors all come from a female donor with breast cancer.

This clonotype occurred many times. The gene calls are TRBV6-5 and TRBJ1-6; no reliable D call. The CDR3 extends over 15 amino acids. Trimming pared 6 bases from V and 8 bases from J, leaving 17 bases between. From germline, CDR1 is MNHEY and CDR2 SVGAGI. CDR3 sequence: CASSRAGKADSPLHF. The CDR3 region has the DNA TGTGCCAGCAGCAGAGCCGGGAAAGCGGATTCACCCCTCCACTTT.

Points on this clonotype: The junction departs from the called germline gene at one end, perhaps through a read error. This chain links TRBV6-5 with TRBJ1-5; D is undetermined. From germline, CDR1 is MNHEY and CDR2 SVGAGI. This CDR3 spans 14 amino acids. The CDR3 DNA reads TGCGCCAGCAGTTACTTCGACACCAATCAGCACCAGCATTTT. Its translation: CASSYFDTNQHQHF.

This clonotype counts as medium-sized. This chain joins TRBV20-1 and TRBJ2-3; 12 bases align to TRBD2. CDR1 is DFQATT and CDR2 is SNEGSKA in the germline V gene (reference sequence). CDR3 length: 16 residues. Germline trimming cut 6 bases from V and 3 bases from J; bases unmatched to any gene: 10. DNA of the CDR3: TGCAGTGCCGCCCTAGCGGGAGGGCCTGGAACAGATACGCAGTATTTT. Its protein is CSAALAGGPGTDTQYF.

This clonotype is classed as medium-sized. The rearrangement uses TRBV6-6 and TRBJ1-1; no definite D call. This CDR3 has 13 residues. The ends were cut back, 3 bases at V and 0 bases at J, with 5 bases in the middle. Germline CDR1 is MNHNY and CDR2 is SVGAGI (reference sequence). DNA of the CDR3: TGTGCCAGCAGTTATTCGGTGAACACTGAAGCTTTCTTT. Protein: CASSYSVNTEAFF.

V usage is TRBV7-3 and J usage is TRBJ2-1; 7 bases map to TRBD1. The CDR3 is 15 amino acids. The V gene end was trimmed by 2 bases and the J gene end by 3 bases; junction bases not matched to a gene: 4. Germline CDR1 is SGHTA and CDR2 is FQGTGA. The DNA for the CDR3 is TGTGCCAGCAGCTTAGGGACAGCACACTACAATGAGCAGTTCTTC. As protein: CASSLGTAHYNEQFF.

This clonotype showed up many times. The chain is built from TRBV29-1 and TRBJ1-2; D perhaps matches TRBD1 (5 bases). The V and J ends lost 1 base and 1 base respectively, with 10 bases between them. This CDR3 is 14 amino acids long. Germline V gene data show CDR1 as SQVTM and CDR2 as ANQGSEA. CDR3 protein: CSVEGEGRNYGYTF. The CDR3, as DNA: TGCAGCGTTGAAGGGGAGGGACGTAACTATGGCTACACCTTC.

The chain links TRBV12-3 or TRBV12-4 to TRBJ1-2; D ambiguous. This CDR3 comprises 12 residues. Between the trimmed V and J ends, which lost 3 bases and 4 bases, there was a span of 6 bases. CDR3 loop: CASSFSSYGYTF. The CDR3 region has the DNA TGTGCCAGCAGTTTTTCCAGCTATGGCTACACCTTC.

This clonotype was counted at least ten times. V usage is TRBV30 and J usage is TRBJ2-3, with D possibly matching TRBD2 (6 bases). This CDR3 comprises 14 residues. Germline V CDR1 and CDR2: GTSNPN, SVGIG (reference sequence). V was trimmed by 3 bases and J by 2 bases, leaving 12 bases between them. CDR3 sequence: CAWRRDWATDTQYF. The CDR3, as DNA: TGTGCCTGGAGACGGGACTGGGCCACAGATACGCAGTATTTT.

The chain has TRBV7-3 and TRBJ2-3, with 8 positions matching TRBD2. Germline lookup yields CDR1 SGHTA and CDR2 FQGTGA. This CDR3 is built from 14 residues. The V gene end was trimmed by 4 bases and the J gene end by 11 bases; junction bases not matched to a gene: 11. CDR3: CASSYGTSNNEQYF. DNA of the CDR3: TGTGCCAGCAGCTACGGGACTAGTAATAATGAGCAGTATTTT.

This clonotype came up many times. This chain links TRBV20-1 with TRBJ2-2, with no clear D. CDR1 is DFQATT and CDR2 is SNEGSKA in the germline V gene (reference sequence). The germline V and J ends were trimmed by 3 bases and 4 bases, with 12 bases remaining between them. The CDR3 runs 14 residues. The CDR3 here is CSASRPSRTGELFF. In DNA form, the CDR3 reads TGCAGTGCTAGTCGACCCAGCCGCACCGGGGAGCTGTTTTTT.

In this sample, this clonotype turned up many times. Given a much more abundant clone one base away, this may be a read error. The gene calls are TRBV20-1 and TRBJ1-6; tentatively, D is TRBD1 (5 bases). CDR1 and CDR2 (germline): DFQATT, SNEGSKA (reference sequence). The CDR3 consists of 17 residues. The DNA of the CDR3 is TGCAGTGCTAGATCGACAGAACTTAGCTCCTATAGTTCACCCCTCCACTTT. Encoded protein: CSARSTELSSYSSPLHF.

By sample fraction, this clonotype is medium-sized. The chain carries TRBV2 and TRBJ1-2, with D perhaps matching TRBD1 (5 bases). This CDR3 region has 12 residues. V gave up 5 bases and J gave up 8 bases, with 12 bases separating them. Germline V gene data show CDR1 as SNHLY and CDR2 as FYNNEI. The CDR3, as DNA: TGTGCCAGCAGTTCCCTCAGGGACGGCTACACCTTC. It encodes CASSSLRDGYTF.

This clonotype was counted only a few times. The V and J genes are TRBV12-5 and TRBJ2-1, with a tentative D call TRBD2 (5 bases). From germline, CDR1 is LGHNT and CDR2 FRNRAP. This CDR3 is 12 amino acids long. V lost 1 base and J 9 bases, leaving 7 bases between the germline ends. The CDR3 DNA reads as TGTGCTAGTGGTTTGGGCGGGCCTGAGCAGTTCTTC. It translates to CASGLGGPEQFF.

The table lists this clonotype with many counts. Possible read error: a much larger clone is one base away. This chain connects TRBV20-1 to TRBJ2-3; the D gene is possibly TRBD1 (6 bases). The germline V gene has CDR1 DFQATT and CDR2 SNEGSKA (reference sequence). This CDR3 spans 15 amino acids. CDR3 protein: CSALGARGRTGTQYF. The CDR3 DNA reads TGCAGTGCCCTGGGGGCCCGGGGCCGCACAGGTACGCAGTATTTT.

CDR3 sequence: CASSLTGSYEQYF. The CDR3 nucleotides read TGTGCCAGCAGCTTGACAGGCTCCTACGAGCAGTACTTC. The chain employs TRBV5-6 and TRBJ2-7; D perhaps matches TRBD1 (5 bases). Germline values: CDR1 SGHDT, CDR2 YYEEEE. The CDR3 has 13 residues. V was trimmed by 1 base and J by 0 bases, leaving 5 bases between them.

Many counts were recorded for this clonotype. The V and J genes are TRBV11-2 and TRBJ1-3; 11 bases match TRBD1. The V gene end was trimmed by 3 bases and the J gene end by 0 bases; junction bases not matched to a gene: 1. CDR1 and CDR2 from the germline V gene are SGHAT and FQNNGV. The CDR3 runs 16 residues. CDR3 sequence: CASSLDRGHSGNTIYF. The CDR3 DNA sequence: TGTGCCAGCAGCTTGGACAGGGGGCACTCTGGAAACACCATATATTTT.

This clonotype was detected ten times or more. The rearrangement joins TRBV7-7 to TRBJ2-3; no firm D call. Germline CDR1 is SSHAT and CDR2 is FNYEAQ (reference sequence). The CDR3 contains 13 residues. Trimming cost V 0 bases and J 6 bases, with 7 bases left between them. CDR3 DNA sequence: TGTGCCAGCAGCTTAGCGCAAGGGGATACGCAGTATTTT. Its translation: CASSLAQGDTQYF.

The chain combines TRBV5-5 with TRBJ1-2; D not resolved. The V and J ends lost 4 bases and 2 bases respectively, with 9 bases between them. The CDR3 spans 13 residues. CDR1 and CDR2 from the germline V gene are SGHKS and YYEKEE (reference sequence). The CDR3 spells CASSQHDNYGYTF. In nucleotides, the CDR3 is TGTGCCAGCAGCCAGCATGACAACTATGGCTACACCTTC.

By share, this clonotype counts as large. CDR3 amino acids: CASSFGGGQRNQPQHF. The CDR3 DNA sequence: TGTGCCAGCAGCTTCGGCGGGGGCCAAAGAAATCAGCCCCAGCATTTT. The V gene is TRBV5-6, the J gene TRBJ1-5; tentatively, D is TRBD1 (6 bases). Trimming stripped 2 bases from V and 4 bases from J, with 16 bases between. CDR1 is SGHDT, CDR2 YYEEEE, per germline. CDR3 length: 16 residues.

This clonotype has ten or more counts. This chain connects TRBV27 to TRBJ1-3; TRBD1 is a possible D gene (5 bases). Germline CDR1 MNHEY, CDR2 SMNVEV (reference sequence). V gave up 5 bases and J gave up 0 bases, with 17 bases separating them. This CDR3 comprises 17 residues. CDR3 nucleotides: TGTGCCAGCAGTCTCCACTTGGACATGATCTCTGGAAACACCATATATTTT. Its translation: CASSLHLDMISGNTIYF.

This clonotype is classed as medium-sized. The chain recombines TRBV20-1 with TRBJ1-3; D unclear. This CDR3 contains 11 residues. Germline CDR1 DFQATT, CDR2 SNEGSKA (reference sequence). V was shortened by 6 bases and J by 1 base, with 4 bases between the two germline ends. This chain's CDR3 is CSAVSGNTIYF. Written as DNA, the CDR3 is TGCAGTGCCGTGTCTGGAAACACCATATATTTT.

In its sample, this clonotype is medium-sized (0.01 to 0.1%). CDR3 DNA sequence: TGTGCCAGCTCCGGGCTAGCGGGAGCGCGCAATGAGCAGTTCTTC. Amino acids: CASSGLAGARNEQFF. This chain links TRBV18 with TRBJ2-1; 10 nucleotides match TRBD2. V was pared by 6 bases and J by 6 bases, with 8 bases of the junction left unmatched. The CDR3 has 15 amino acids. The germline gives CDR1 KGHSH, CDR2 LQKENI.

In this sample, this clonotype is medium-sized (0.01 to 0.1%). V and J are TRBV12-3 or TRBV12-4 and TRBJ2-5, with 10 nucleotides matching TRBD1. The CDR3 contains 12 residues. J gave up 10 bases and V 5 bases, and 4 bases lay outside the gene matches. CDR3 sequence (DNA): TGTGCCAGCAGTCGACAGGGGGCTAACCAGTACTTC. Protein: CASSRQGANQYF.

With respect to this clonotype: The conserved closing phenylalanine or tryptophan is absent in this CDR3, likely reflecting a read error. The gene calls are TRBV24-1 and TRBJ2-1; no clear D. The germline V gene has CDR1 KGHDR and CDR2 SFDVKD. The CDR3 totals 15 residues. The CDR3 region is CATRDGSTFYNEQFY. CDR3 bases: TGTGCCACCAGGGACGGTTCAACCTTCTACAACGAGCAGTTCTAC.

The J gene is TRBJ2-1, the V gene TRBV7-3; either TRBD1 or TRBD2 may fit D (6 bases each). V gave up 0 bases and J gave up 8 bases, with 8 bases separating them. The CDR3 is 13 residues long. Germline loops: CDR1 SGHTA, CDR2 FQGTGA. In nucleotides, the CDR3 is TGTGCCAGCAGCTTAACGGGGGGCCATGAGCAGTTCTTC. Translated: CASSLTGGHEQFF.